Here is one T cell receptor beta chain with its context. Its matching antigen is unknown. An Oncomine TCR Beta short-read assay was used to sequence the DNA from cultured CD4+ T cells. TCRdb itself ran the PCR reads through MiXCR, one entry per CDR3 protein. The sample consists of 15,000 to 20,000 distinct CDR3 sequences, 31% of them appearing once. This entry is derived from a study of vaccination and CD4 T cells after COVID-19. Overall study context: From HCoV-229E, HCoV-OC43, HCoV-NL63 and SARS-CoV-2, overlapping spike peptides were used to stimulate the cells.

Notes on the study in general: The analysis of convalescent patients involved relatively few individuals and lacked early post-infection timepoints. For convalescent patients, a median about 86% of reactive clones surfaced exclusively after vaccination.

Treatment denoted: roughly 10-day PBMC culture with coronavirus spike peptide pools or control peptides (ViraFEST assay). The germline V gene encodes CDR1 SQVTM and CDR2 ANQGSEA. The CDR3 contains 15 residues. V dropped 4 bases and J dropped 7; count of bases not matched to a gene: 13. J is TRBJ1-2 and V is TRBV29-1; 9 positions agree with TRBD1. This TCR was recovered from a human donor with COVID-19. Sequenced input: cultured CD4+ T cells from blood. The CDR3 reads CSVVQSGGQGRGYTF. The CDR3 DNA is TGCAGCGTTGTTCAGTCCGGGGGACAGGGTCGTGGCTACACCTTC.